This T cell receptor (beta chain) derives from a study of blood T cell repertoires in COVID-19. About the research overall: The United States, Italy and Spain provided the acute and convalescent COVID-19 samples. Nucleic acid was either cDNA or gDNA, and it came from T cells, B-cell-depleted T cells, or PBMCs.

This clone was recorded once. Germline V CDR1 and CDR2: SNHLY, FYNNEI. The CDR3 runs to 11 residues. V was trimmed by 4 bases and J by 9 bases, leaving 7 bases between them. Original handling: Using reference gene primer amplification, nucleated cell counts were estimated. Data came from immunoSEQ multiplex PCR; TCRdb stores just in-frame clones and leaves some out. V and J calls and clone size are those listed in that table; D and trimming were worked out from the DNA. The sample lists 100,000 or so clones, around 94% occurring once. The chain employs TRBV2 and TRBJ1-3; D remains ambiguous. The clonotype comes from a man in his fifties or sixties with active COVID-19. Sequencing was done on a sample of peripheral blood. CDR3 sequence: CASSGGGTIYF. In DNA form, the CDR3 reads TGTGCCAGCAGTGGAGGAGGCACCATATATTTT.